This T cell receptor (beta chain) derives from a study of cytomegalovirus exposure and HLA in healthy donors. General study findings and limits: Later analysis identified a missense DCLRE1C variant that was linked to TCR beta V- and J-gene trimming. Later findings reportedly placed an Asian-associated ancestry cluster below the approximately 620-donor mean for N-insertions.

The CDR3 sequence is 15 residues long. With V trimmed by 6 bases and J by 7 bases, 8 bases remained unmatched. CDR1 MDHEN and CDR2 SYDVKM come from the germline V gene. With regard to this clone: Its target is not known.

Use of 60 Vbeta and 13 Jbeta primers characterized the PCR. The assay was immunoSEQ multiplex PCR, and TCRdb's table has in-frame clones only and misses some. This sample lists about 78,000 clones; its ten largest clones have 6.5% to 9%. The sample taken for sequencing was PBMCs. The source of this sequence is a female donor in good health and CMV-seropositive. The rearrangement uses TRBV28 and TRBJ2-1; 11 bases are a match to TRBD2. CDR3 DNA sequence: TGTGCCAGCAGGGCGCCGGGACTAGCGGCTAATGAGCAGTTCTTC. Amino acids: CASRAPGLAANEQFF.